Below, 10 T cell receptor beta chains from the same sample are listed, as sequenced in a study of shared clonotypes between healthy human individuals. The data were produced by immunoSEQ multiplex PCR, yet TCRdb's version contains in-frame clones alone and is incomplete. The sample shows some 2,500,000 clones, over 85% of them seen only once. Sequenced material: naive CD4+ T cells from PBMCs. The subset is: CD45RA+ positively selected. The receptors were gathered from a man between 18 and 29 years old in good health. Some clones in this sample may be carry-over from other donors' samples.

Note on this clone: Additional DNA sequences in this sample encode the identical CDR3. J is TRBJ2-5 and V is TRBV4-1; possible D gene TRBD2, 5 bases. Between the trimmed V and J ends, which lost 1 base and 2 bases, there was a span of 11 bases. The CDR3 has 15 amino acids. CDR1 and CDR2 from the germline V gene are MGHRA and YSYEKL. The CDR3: CASSQGGLVQETQYF. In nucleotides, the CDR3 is TGCGCCAGCAGCCAAGGAGGGTTGGTTCAAGAGACCCAGTACTTC.

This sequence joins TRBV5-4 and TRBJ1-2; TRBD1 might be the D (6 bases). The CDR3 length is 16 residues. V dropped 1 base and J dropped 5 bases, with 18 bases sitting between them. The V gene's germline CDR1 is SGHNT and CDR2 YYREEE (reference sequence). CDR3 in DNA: TGTGCCAGCAGCTTGTTGAAGAACAGGGTGGGATATGGCTACACCTTC. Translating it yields CASSLLKNRVGYGYTF. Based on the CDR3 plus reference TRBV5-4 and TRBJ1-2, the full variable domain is ETGVTQSPTHLIKTRGQQVTLRCSSQSGHNTVSWYQQALGQGPQFIFQYYREEENGRGNFPPRFSGLQFPNYSSELNVNALELDDSALYLCASSLLKNRVGYGYTFGSGTRLTVV.

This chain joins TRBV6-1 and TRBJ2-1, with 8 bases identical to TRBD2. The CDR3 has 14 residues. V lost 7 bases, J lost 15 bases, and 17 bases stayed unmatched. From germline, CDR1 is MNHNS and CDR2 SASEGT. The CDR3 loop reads CASMQTSGNIAPFF. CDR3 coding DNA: TGTGCCAGCATGCAAACTAGCGGCAACATCGCCCCGTTCTTC.

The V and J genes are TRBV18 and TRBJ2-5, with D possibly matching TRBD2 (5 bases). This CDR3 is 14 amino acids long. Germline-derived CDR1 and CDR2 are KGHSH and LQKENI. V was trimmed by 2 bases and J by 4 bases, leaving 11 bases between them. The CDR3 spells CASSPGISVETQYF. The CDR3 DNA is TGTGCCAGCTCACCAGGAATTAGCGTAGAGACCCAGTACTTC.

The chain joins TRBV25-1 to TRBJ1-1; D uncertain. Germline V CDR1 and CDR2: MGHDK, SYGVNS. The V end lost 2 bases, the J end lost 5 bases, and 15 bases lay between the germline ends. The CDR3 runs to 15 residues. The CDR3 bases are TGTGCCAGCAGTGAACCCGACGGGCCGGGGACTGAAGCTTTCTTT. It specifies CASSEPDGPGTEAFF.

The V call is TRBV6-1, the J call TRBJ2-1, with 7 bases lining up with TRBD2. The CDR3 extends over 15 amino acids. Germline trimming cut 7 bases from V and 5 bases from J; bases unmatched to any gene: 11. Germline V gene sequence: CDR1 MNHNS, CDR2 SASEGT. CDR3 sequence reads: CASTQRGERHNEQFF. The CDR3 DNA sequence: TGTGCCAGCACGCAGCGGGGCGAACGCCACAATGAGCAGTTCTTC.

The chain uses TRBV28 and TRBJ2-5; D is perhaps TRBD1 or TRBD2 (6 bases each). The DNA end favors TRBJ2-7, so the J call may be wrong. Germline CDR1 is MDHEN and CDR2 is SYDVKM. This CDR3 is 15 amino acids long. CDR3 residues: CASSLLGGARYEQYF. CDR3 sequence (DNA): TGTGCCAGCAGTTTATTGGGGGGCGCAAGGTACGAGCAGTACTTC.

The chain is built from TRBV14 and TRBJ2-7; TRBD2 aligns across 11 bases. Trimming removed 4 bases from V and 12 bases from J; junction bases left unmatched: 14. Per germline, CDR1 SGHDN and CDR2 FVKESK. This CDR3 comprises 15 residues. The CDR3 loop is CASSPLGTSGNLLYF. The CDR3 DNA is TGTGCCAGCAGCCCACTCGGGACTAGCGGAAACCTGTTGTACTTC.

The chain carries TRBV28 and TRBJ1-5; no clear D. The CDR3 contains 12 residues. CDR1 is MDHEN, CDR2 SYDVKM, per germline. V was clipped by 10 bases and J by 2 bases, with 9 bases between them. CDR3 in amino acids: CATPDGNQPQHF. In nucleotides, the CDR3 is TGTGCCACCCCGGACGGCAATCAGCCCCAGCATTTT.

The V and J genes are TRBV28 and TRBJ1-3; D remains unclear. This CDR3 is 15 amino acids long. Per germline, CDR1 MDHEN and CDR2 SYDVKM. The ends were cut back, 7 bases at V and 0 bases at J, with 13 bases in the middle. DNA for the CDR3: TGTGCCAGCATGTCAAGGGCCTACTCTGGAAACACCATATATTTT. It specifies CASMSRAYSGNTIYF.